Each of the 11 T cell receptor beta chains below was sequenced from the same sample in a study of T cells in Graves' hyperthyroidism and ophthalmopathy. Using RNA transcripts as the source, TCR beta CDR3 regions were amplified. The TCR CDR3 first-round RT-PCR relied on the HTBI primer set. TCRdb passed the multiplex PCR reads through MiXCR, listing each CDR3 protein once. Altogether 560,000 or so distinct CDR3 sequences are present, about 20% being singletons, with the ten largest covering about 45%. Sequenced material: blood. These receptor sequences come from a man aged 35 to 55 with Graves' ophthalmopathy.

This clonotype was seen a handful of times. This chain joins TRBV7-3 and TRBJ2-1, with 8 bases that match TRBD2. Losses at the gene ends were 5 bases for V and 7 bases for J; bases not matched to a gene: 4. This CDR3 has 13 amino acids. Per germline, CDR1 SGHTA and CDR2 FQGTGA. The CDR3 loop is CASSPTSANEQFF. The DNA for the CDR3 is TGTGCCAGCAGCCCGACTAGCGCGAATGAGCAGTTCTTC.

This clonotype has at least ten counts. The chain employs TRBV20-1 and TRBJ2-3; 8 bases match TRBD1. CDR1 is DFQATT and CDR2 is SNEGSKA in the germline V gene (reference sequence). This CDR3 region has 14 residues. Losses at the gene ends were 5 bases for V and 2 bases for J; bases not matched to a gene: 6. CDR3 nucleotide sequence: TGCAGTGCTCGCAGGGGGCCCCTCACAGATACGCAGTATTTT. It specifies CSARRGPLTDTQYF.

This clonotype was counted a few times. The rearrangement uses TRBV6-1 and TRBJ2-7; D tentatively reads TRBD1 or TRBD2 (5 bases each). V gave up 5 bases and J gave up 5 bases, with 16 bases separating them. Germline assignment: CDR1 MNHNS and CDR2 SASEGT. The CDR3 loop spans 14 amino acids. The CDR3 bases are TGTGCCAGCAGTACACAGGAGGCCCTCAACGAGCAGTACTTC. It specifies CASSTQEALNEQYF.

This sequence joins TRBV20-1 and TRBJ2-5, with 11 bases fitting TRBD2. The CDR3 consists of 14 residues. V was clipped by 8 bases and J by 1 base; unmatched bases: 6. The germline CDR1 and CDR2 sequences are DFQATT and SNEGSKA (reference sequence). The CDR3 region has the DNA TGCAGTACCCGGGGACTAGCGGCCCAAGAGACCCAGTACTTC. Residues: CSTRGLAAQETQYF.

Ten or more counts support this clonotype. J is TRBJ2-3 and V is TRBV3-1, with D tentatively TRBD1 (6 bases). The germline V gene has CDR1 LGHDT and CDR2 YNNKEL (reference sequence). The ends were cut back, 3 bases at V and 3 bases at J, with 7 bases in the middle. The CDR3 covers 13 residues. The CDR3 nucleotides are TGTGCCAGCAGCCAGGGGGCAACAGATACGCAGTATTTT. Protein: CASSQGATDTQYF.

The rearrangement uses TRBV7-9 and TRBJ1-4, with 8 bases that match TRBD1. The CDR3 has 15 residues. Trimming at V came to 3 bases and at J to 5 bases, leaving 5 bases not matched to a gene. CDR1 SEHNR and CDR2 FQNEAQ come from the germline V gene (reference sequence). CDR3 bases: TGTGCCAGCAGCTTGAGGCAGGGGGCAAATGAAAAACTGTTTTTT. It codes for CASSLRQGANEKLFF.

This clonotype was observed a few times. The CDR3 here is CASSQRTEYEQYF. For the CDR3, the DNA is TGCGCCAGCAGCCAACGGACAGAGTACGAGCAGTACTTC. The chain employs TRBV4-1 and TRBJ2-7, with D possibly matching TRBD1 (6 bases). CDR1 and CDR2 (germline): MGHRA, YSYEKL. V shed 2 bases and J shed 4 bases, with 9 bases lying between them. The CDR3 sequence is 13 residues long.

This chain joins TRBV12-3 or TRBV12-4 and TRBJ2-2; 10 positions match TRBD2. The CDR3 consists of 19 residues. Unmatched junction bases numbered 12, after V lost 5 bases and J lost 0 bases. CDR3 amino acids: CASSATPGLAVSNTGELFF. DNA for the CDR3: TGTGCCAGCAGTGCAACCCCTGGACTAGCGGTTTCGAACACCGGGGAGCTGTTTTTT.

This clonotype was observed many times. At one of its ends the junction is not consistent with the germline gene, which may arise from a read error. The gene calls are TRBV27 and TRBJ2-3, with D possibly matching TRBD2 (6 bases). This CDR3 is built from 13 residues. The germline CDR1 and CDR2 sequences are MNHEY and SMNVEV (reference sequence). CDR3 sequence (DNA): TGTGCCAGCACCCCGGACTACACAGATACACAGTATTTT. Protein: CASTPDYTDTQYF.

The rearrangement joins TRBV12-3 or TRBV12-4 to TRBJ1-4, with D maybe TRBD1 (6 bases). V lost 8 bases to trimming and J lost 10 bases, with 29 bases between them. This CDR3 is 17 amino acids long. In DNA, the CDR3 is TGTGCCAGCTACCCAGGGGAAACAGTACGGCCGAGGGGAAAACTGTTTTTT. It specifies CASYPGETVRPRGKLFF.

This clonotype has a count of ten or more. V is TRBV2 and J is TRBJ1-1; the D is unclear. The CDR3 contains 13 residues. Looked up from germline, CDR1 is SNHLY and CDR2 is FYNNEI. V lost 8 bases, J lost 1 base, and 11 bases lay in between. The CDR3, as DNA: TGTGCCAGCGAACCATTGGGGAACACTGAAGCTTTCTTT. It is translated as CASEPLGNTEAFF.